This TCR beta chain was identified in a study of blood T cell repertoires in COVID-19. Turning to the study itself: Samples came from the United States, Italy and Spain, spanning acute and convalescent COVID-19.

The germline CDR1 and CDR2 sequences are LNHDA and SQIVND (reference sequence). The V segment lost 7 bases and the J segment 5 bases; nucleotides outside the gene matches: 5. CDR3 length: 12 residues. In the original analysis: Reference gene primer amplification gave nucleated cell count estimates. Only in-frame clones appear in the TCRdb table, and some are missing; sequencing was by immunoSEQ multiplex PCR. V and J calls and clone size are those listed in that table; D and trimming were worked out from the DNA. This sample yields 95,000 to 120,000 clones, of which 88% are seen a single time; over 2% belongs to the top ten.

V usage is TRBV19 and J usage is TRBJ2-7; 7 bases are shared with TRBD2. The clonotype was recovered from a human donor in a cohort sampled during active COVID-19. The sample taken for sequencing was peripheral blood. CDR3 in DNA: TGTGCCAGTACTCCGGGAGGCGACGAGCAGTACTTC. Translated: CASTPGGDEQYF. Together with reference TRBV19 and TRBJ2-7, the CDR3 gives the full variable domain: DGGITQSPKYLFRKEGQNVTLSCEQNLNHDAMYWYRQDPGQGLRLIYYSQIVNDFQKGDIAEGYSVSREKKESFPLTVTSAQKNPTAFYLCASTPGGDEQYFGPGTRLTVT.